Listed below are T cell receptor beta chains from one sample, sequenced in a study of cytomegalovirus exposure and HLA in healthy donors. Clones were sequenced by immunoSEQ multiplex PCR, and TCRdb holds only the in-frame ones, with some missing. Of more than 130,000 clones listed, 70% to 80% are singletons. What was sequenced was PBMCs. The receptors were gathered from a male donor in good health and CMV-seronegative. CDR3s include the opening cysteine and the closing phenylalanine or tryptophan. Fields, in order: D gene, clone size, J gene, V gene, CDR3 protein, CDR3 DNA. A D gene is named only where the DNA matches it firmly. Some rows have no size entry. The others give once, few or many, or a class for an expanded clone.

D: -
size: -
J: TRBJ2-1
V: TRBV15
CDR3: CATSPRGSQASNEQFF
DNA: TGTGCCACCAGCCCAAGGGGTAGCCAGGCTAGCAATGAGCAGTTCTTC

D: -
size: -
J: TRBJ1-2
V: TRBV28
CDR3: CASSAARPFNYGYTF
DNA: TGTGCCAGCAGTGCCGCGCGGCCCTTTAACTATGGCTACACCTTC

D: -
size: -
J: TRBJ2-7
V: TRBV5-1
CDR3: CATQDSGGVGEQYF
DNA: TGCGCCACCCAAGACTCTGGAGGTGTTGGCGAGCAGTACTTC

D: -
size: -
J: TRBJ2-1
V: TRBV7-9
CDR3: CASTQVGGGLNEQFF
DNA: TGTGCCAGCACCCAAGTGGGCGGAGGGCTCAATGAGCAGTTCTTC

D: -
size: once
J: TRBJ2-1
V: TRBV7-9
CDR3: CASREGALNEQFF
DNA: TGTGCCAGCAGGGAGGGGGCATTGAATGAGCAGTTCTTC

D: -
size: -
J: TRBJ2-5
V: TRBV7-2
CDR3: CASSSGWGAETQYF
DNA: TGTGCCAGCAGCTCCGGGTGGGGAGCAGAGACCCAGTACTTC

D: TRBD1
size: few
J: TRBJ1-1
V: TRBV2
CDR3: CASSEETGTGSTEAFF
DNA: TGTGCCAGCAGTGAAGAAACCGGGACAGGGAGCACTGAAGCTTTCTTT

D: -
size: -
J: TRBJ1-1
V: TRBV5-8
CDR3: CASSLDRAMNTEAFF
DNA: TGTGCCAGCAGCTTGGACAGGGCAATGAACACTGAAGCTTTCTTT

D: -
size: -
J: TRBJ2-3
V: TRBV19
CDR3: CASSIAGDSTQYF
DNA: TGTGCCAGTAGTATAGCGGGGGATAGTACGCAGTATTTT

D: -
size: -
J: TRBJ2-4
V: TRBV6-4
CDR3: CASSQDGTIQYF
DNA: TGTGCCAGCAGTCAGGACGGGACTATTCAGTACTTC

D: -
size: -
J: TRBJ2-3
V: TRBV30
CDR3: CAQAGHADTQYF
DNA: TGTGCCCAGGCCGGTCACGCAGATACGCAGTATTTT

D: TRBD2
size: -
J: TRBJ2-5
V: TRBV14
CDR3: CASSQWGTSPQETQYF
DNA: TGTGCCAGCAGCCAATGGGGGACTAGCCCCCAAGAGACCCAGTACTTC

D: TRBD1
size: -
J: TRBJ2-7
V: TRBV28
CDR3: CASSSEGALNEQYF
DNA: TGTGCCAGCAGTTCCGAGGGGGCGTTGAACGAGCAGTACTTC

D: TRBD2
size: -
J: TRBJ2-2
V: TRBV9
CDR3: CASTRLADTGELFF
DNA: TGTGCCAGCACGCGACTAGCCGACACCGGGGAGCTGTTTTTT

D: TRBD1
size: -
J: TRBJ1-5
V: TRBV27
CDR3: CASSAWGTGDQPQHF
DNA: TGTGCCAGCAGTGCCTGGGGGACAGGGGATCAGCCCCAGCATTTT

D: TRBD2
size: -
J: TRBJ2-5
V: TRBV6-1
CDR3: CASSGRPFDSGGFETQYF
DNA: TGTGCCAGCAGTGGAAGGCCATTCGATAGCGGGGGATTTGAGACCCAGTACTTC

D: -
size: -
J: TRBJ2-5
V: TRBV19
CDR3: CASSIKEVAETQYF
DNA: TGTGCCAGTAGTATAAAGGAAGTAGCAGAGACCCAGTACTTC

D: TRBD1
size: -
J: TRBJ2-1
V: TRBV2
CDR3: CASSEYIGQVGDEQFF
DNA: TGTGCCAGCAGTGAATACATAGGACAGGTAGGCGATGAGCAGTTCTTC

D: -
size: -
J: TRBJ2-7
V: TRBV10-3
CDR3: CAISVSGREQYF
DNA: TGTGCCATCAGCGTAAGTGGGCGCGAGCAGTACTTC

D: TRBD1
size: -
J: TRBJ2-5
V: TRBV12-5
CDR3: CASGPGQGSQETQYF
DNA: TGTGCTAGTGGTCCGGGACAGGGTTCCCAAGAGACCCAGTACTTC

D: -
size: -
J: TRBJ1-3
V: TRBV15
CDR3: CATSREAGTGNTIYF
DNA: TGTGCCACCAGCAGAGAGGCAGGGACTGGAAACACCATATATTTT

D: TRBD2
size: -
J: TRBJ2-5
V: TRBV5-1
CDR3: CASSLSGGTAQETQYF
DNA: TGCGCCAGCAGCTTAAGCGGGGGGACGGCCCAAGAGACCCAGTACTTC

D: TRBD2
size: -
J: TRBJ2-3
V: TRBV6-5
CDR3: CASRNSGASTDTQYF
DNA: TGTGCCAGCAGAAATAGCGGGGCTAGCACAGATACGCAGTATTTT

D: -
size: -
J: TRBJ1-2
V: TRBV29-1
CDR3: CSVEFQGSGYGYTF
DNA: TGCAGCGTTGAGTTCCAGGGGTCTGGGTATGGCTACACCTTC

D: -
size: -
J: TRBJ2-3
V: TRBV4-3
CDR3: CASSQDKGNTQYF
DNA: TGCGCCAGCAGCCAAGATAAGGGGAATACGCAGTATTTT

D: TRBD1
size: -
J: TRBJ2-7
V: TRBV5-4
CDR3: CASSPPQGAGEQYF
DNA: TGTGCCAGCAGCCCCCCCCAGGGGGCAGGCGAGCAGTACTTC

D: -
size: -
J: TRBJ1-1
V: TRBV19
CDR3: CASSRRGRTTEAFF
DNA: TGTGCCAGTAGTAGGAGGGGACGGACCACTGAAGCTTTCTTT

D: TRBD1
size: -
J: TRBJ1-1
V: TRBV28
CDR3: CASRLPDRAFEAFF
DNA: TGTGCCAGCAGGCTACCGGACAGGGCCTTTGAAGCTTTCTTT

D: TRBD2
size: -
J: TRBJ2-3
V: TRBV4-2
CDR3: CASSQEGASGVTDTQYF
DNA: TGTGCCAGCAGCCAAGAGGGAGCTAGCGGGGTCACAGATACGCAGTATTTT

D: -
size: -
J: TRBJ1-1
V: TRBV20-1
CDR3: CSASVRTEAFF
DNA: TGCAGTGCTAGTGTCCGCACTGAAGCTTTCTTT

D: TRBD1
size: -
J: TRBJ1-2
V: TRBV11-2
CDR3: CASSSTKGTGQANYGYTF
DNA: TGTGCCAGCAGCTCGACGAAGGGGACAGGGCAAGCTAACTATGGCTACACCTTC

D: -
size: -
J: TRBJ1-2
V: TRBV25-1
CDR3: CASSELGRGYGYTF
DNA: TGTGCCAGCAGTGAATTAGGCAGGGGCTATGGCTACACCTTC

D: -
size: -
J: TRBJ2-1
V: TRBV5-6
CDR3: CASSFVDSSHEQFF
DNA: TGTGCCAGCAGCTTCGTGGACAGTAGCCATGAGCAGTTCTTC

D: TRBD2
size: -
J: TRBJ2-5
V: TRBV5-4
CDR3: CASSLLSGGAETQYF
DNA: TGTGCCAGCAGCTTGCTTTCCGGGGGGGCCGAGACCCAGTACTTC

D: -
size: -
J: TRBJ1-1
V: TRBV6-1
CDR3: CASSQQVNTEAFF
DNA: TGTGCCAGCAGCCAACAGGTGAACACTGAAGCTTTCTTT

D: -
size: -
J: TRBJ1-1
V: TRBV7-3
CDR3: CASSPLGSTEAFF
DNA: TGTGCCAGCAGCCCTCTGGGGAGTACTGAAGCTTTCTTT

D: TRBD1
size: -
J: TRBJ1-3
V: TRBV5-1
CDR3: CASSFRTGGPDSGNTIYF
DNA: TGCGCCAGCAGCTTCAGGACAGGGGGCCCAGATTCTGGAAACACCATATATTTT

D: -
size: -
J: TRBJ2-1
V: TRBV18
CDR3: CASSPPPRGHEQFF
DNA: TGTGCCAGCTCACCACCCCCAAGGGGCCATGAGCAGTTCTTC

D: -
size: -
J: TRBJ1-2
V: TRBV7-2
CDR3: CASSSTIVGYTF
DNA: TGTGCCAGCAGCTCCACTATCGTAGGCTACACCTTC

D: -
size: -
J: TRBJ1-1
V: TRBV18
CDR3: CASSPGVIAGNTEAFF
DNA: TGTGCCAGCTCACCGGGAGTCATAGCGGGGAACACTGAAGCTTTCTTT

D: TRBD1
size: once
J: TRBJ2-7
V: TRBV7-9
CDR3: CASRPRGIREQYF
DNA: TGTGCCAGCAGACCCAGGGGGATCCGCGAGCAGTACTTC

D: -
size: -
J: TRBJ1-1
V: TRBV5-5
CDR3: CASSFYPGGGVNTEAFF
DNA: TGTGCCAGCAGCTTCTACCCCGGCGGCGGGGTGAACACTGAAGCTTTCTTT

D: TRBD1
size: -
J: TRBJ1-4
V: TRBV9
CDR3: CASSTGQLNEKLFF
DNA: TGTGCCAGCAGCACGGGACAGCTTAATGAAAAACTGTTTTTT

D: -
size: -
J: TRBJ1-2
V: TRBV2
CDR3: CASKEGDGGYTF
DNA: TGTGCCAGCAAGGAGGGCGACGGAGGCTACACCTTC

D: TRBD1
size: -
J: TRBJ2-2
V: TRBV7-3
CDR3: CASSLLPTDRAGTGELFF
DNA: TGTGCCAGCAGCTTACTGCCCACCGACAGGGCGGGCACCGGGGAGCTGTTTTTT

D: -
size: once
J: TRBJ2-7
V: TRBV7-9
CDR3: CASISRDSYEQYF
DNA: TGTGCCAGCATCAGCAGGGACTCTTACGAGCAGTACTTC

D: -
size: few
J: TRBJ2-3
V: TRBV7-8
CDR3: CASNSQGPTDTQYF
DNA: TGTGCCAGCAATAGCCAGGGGCCCACAGATACGCAGTATTTT

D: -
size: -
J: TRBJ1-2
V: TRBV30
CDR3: CAWSVYGVGLINYGYTF
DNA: TGTGCCTGGAGTGTATACGGGGTTGGGTTGATTAACTATGGCTACACCTTC

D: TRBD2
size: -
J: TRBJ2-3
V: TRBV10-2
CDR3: CASGTRQMGTQYF
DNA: TGCGCCAGCGGGACTAGGCAGATGGGTACGCAGTATTTT

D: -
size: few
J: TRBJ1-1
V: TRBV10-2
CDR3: CASSEPALNKRGEAFF
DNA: TGCGCCAGCAGTGAGCCGGCATTGAATAAGAGAGGTGAAGCTTTCTTT

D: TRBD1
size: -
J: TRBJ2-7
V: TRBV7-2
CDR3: CASSGSGDRQYF
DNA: TGTGCCAGCAGCGGGAGTGGGGACAGGCAGTACTTC

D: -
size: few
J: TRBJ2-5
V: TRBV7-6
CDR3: CASASYQETQYF
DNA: TGTGCCAGCGCGAGTTACCAAGAGACCCAGTACTTC

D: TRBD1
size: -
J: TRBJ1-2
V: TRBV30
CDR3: CAWSVDGTGGDYGYTF
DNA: TGTGCCTGGAGTGTCGACGGGACAGGGGGCGATTATGGCTACACCTTC

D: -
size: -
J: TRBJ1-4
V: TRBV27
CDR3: CASSRGGRTNEKLFF
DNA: TGTGCCAGCAGTCGAGGGGGAAGAACTAATGAAAAACTGTTTTTT

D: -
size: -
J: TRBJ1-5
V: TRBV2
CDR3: CASSEAGGQPQHF
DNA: TGTGCCAGCAGTGAAGCGGGGGGTCAGCCCCAGCATTTT

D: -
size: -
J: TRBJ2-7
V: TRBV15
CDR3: CATSRDVAGTYEQYF
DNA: TGTGCCACCAGCAGAGATGTAGCAGGGACCTACGAGCAGTACTTC

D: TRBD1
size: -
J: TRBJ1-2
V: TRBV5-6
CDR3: CASSLGQGAYGYTF
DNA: TGTGCCAGCAGCTTGGGACAGGGGGCCTATGGCTACACCTTC

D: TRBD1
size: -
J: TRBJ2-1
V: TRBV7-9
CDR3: CASTPWSGGLDEQFF
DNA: TGTGCCAGCACCCCTTGGTCAGGGGGCTTGGATGAGCAGTTCTTC

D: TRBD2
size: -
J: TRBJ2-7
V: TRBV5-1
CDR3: CASRPGTSLYEQYF
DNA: TGCGCCAGCAGACCCGGGACTAGCTTGTACGAGCAGTACTTC